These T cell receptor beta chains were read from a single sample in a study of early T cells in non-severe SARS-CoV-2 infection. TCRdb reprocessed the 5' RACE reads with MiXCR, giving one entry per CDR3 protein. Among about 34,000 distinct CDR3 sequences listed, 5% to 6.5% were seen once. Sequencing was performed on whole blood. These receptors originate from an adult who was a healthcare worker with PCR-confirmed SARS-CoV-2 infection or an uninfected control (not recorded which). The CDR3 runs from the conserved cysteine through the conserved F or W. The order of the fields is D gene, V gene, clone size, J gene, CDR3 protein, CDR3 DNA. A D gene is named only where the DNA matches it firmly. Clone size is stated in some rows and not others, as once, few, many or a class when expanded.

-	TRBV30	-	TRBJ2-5	CAWSVIGETQYF	TGTGCCTGGAGTGTTATCGGGGAGACCCAGTACTTC
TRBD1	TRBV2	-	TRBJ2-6	CASRRQGSGANVLTF	TGTGCCAGCAGACGACAGGGTAGTGGGGCCAACGTCCTGACTTTC
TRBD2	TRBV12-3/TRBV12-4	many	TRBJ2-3	CASYVLALDTQYF	TGTGCCAGCTATGTACTAGCGTTAGATACGCAGTATTTT
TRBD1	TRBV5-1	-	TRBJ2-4	CASSFQGDRNIQYF	TGCGCCAGCAGCTTTCAGGGGGACAGAAACATTCAGTACTTC
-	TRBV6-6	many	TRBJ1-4	CASSSSPTNEKLFF	TGTGCCAGCAGTTCTAGCCCAACTAATGAAAAACTGTTTTTT
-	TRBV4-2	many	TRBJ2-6	CASSQEVGTGANVLTF	TGTGCCAGCAGCCAAGAAGTGGGCACTGGGGCCAACGTCCTGACTTTC
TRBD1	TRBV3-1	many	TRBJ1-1	CASSRGNRGYTEAFF	TGTGCCAGCAGCCGCGGAAACAGGGGTTACACTGAAGCTTTCTTT
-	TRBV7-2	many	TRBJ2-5	CASSAKETQYF	TGTGCCAGCAGCGCCAAAGAGACCCAGTACTTC
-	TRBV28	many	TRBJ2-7	CASNEGTPPYEQYF	TGTGCCAGCAACGAGGGGACACCTCCCTACGAGCAGTACTTC
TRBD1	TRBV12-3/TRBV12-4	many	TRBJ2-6	CASSPGTGFGANVLTF	TGTGCCAGCAGTCCCGGGACAGGGTTCGGGGCCAACGTCCTGACTTTC
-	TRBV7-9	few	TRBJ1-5	CASSSEGGSNQPQHF	TGTGCCAGCAGCTCCGAGGGGGGTAGCAATCAGCCCCAGCATTTT
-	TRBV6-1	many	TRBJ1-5	CASSEGIYSNQPQHF	TGTGCCAGCAGTGAAGGGATCTATAGCAATCAGCCCCAGCATTTT
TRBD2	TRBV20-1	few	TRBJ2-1	CSASRLAGGSYNEQFF	TGCAGTGCTAGCCGACTAGCGGGGGGCAGCTACAATGAGCAGTTCTTC
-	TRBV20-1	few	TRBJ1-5	CSAGTGTVPYSNQPQHF	TGCAGTGCGGGCACCGGGACCGTCCCTTATAGCAATCAGCCCCAGCATTTT
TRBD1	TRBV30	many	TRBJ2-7	CAWSVLGTDYEQYF	TGTGCCTGGAGTGTGTTGGGGACAGACTACGAGCAGTACTTC
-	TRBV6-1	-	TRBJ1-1	CASKKLNTEAFF	TGTGCCAGCAAAAAGCTGAACACTGAAGCTTTCTTT
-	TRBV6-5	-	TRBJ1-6	CASSKGNSPLHF	TGTGCCAGCAGCAAGGGGAATTCACCCCTCCACTTT
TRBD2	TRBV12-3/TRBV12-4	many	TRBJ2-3	CASSSTSGAWDTQYF	TGTGCCAGCAGTTCAACTAGCGGGGCCTGGGATACGCAGTATTTT
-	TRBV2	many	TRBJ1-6	CASTGTNSPLHF	TGTGCCAGCACGGGGACTAATTCACCCCTCCACTTT
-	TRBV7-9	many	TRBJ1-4	CASSRAGQLTNEKLFF	TGTGCCAGCAGCAGAGCCGGACAGCTTACTAATGAAAAACTGTTTTTT
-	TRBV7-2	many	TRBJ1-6	CASSLLLADNSPLHF	TGTGCCAGCAGCTTACTCTTAGCTGATAATTCACCCCTCCACTTT
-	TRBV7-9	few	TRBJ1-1	CASSLAGENTEAFF	TGTGCCAGCAGCTTAGCCGGGGAGAACACTGAAGCTTTCTTT
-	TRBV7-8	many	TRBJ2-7	CASSLVRSYEQYF	TGTGCCAGCAGCTTAGTCAGGTCCTACGAGCAGTACTTC
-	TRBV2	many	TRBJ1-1	CASRGRSTLLNTEAFF	TGTGCCAGCAGGGGACGGTCGACGCTCTTGAACACTGAAGCTTTCTTT
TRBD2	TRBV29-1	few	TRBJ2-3	CSAAGGGNTDTQYF	TGCAGCGCCGCCGGGGGGGGAAACACAGATACGCAGTATTTT